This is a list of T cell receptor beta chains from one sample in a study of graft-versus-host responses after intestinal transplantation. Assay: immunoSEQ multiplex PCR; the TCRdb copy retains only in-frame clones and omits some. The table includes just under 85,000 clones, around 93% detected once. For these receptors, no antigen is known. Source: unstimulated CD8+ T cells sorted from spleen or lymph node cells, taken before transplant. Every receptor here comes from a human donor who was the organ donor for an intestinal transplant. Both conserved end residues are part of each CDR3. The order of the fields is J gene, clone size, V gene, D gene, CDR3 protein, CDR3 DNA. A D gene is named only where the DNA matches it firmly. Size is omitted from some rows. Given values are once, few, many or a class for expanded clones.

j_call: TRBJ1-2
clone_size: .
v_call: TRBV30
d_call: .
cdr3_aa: CAWSVLGGMGGYTF
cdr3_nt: TGTGCCTGGAGTGTACTCGGAGGGATGGGGGGCTACACCTTC

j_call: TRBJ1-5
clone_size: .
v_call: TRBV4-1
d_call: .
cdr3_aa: CASSQSPVGNQPQHF
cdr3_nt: TGCGCCAGCAGCCAATCCCCTGTGGGCAATCAGCCCCAGCATTTT

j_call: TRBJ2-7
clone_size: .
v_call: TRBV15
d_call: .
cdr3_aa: CATSRDWAQQYF
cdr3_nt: TGTGCCACCAGCAGAGATTGGGCACAGCAGTACTTC

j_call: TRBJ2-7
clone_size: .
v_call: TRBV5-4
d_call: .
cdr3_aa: CASSSDRVKSGSSYEQYF
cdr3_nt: TGTGCCAGCAGCTCTGACAGGGTTAAAAGCGGGAGCTCCTACGAGCAGTACTTC

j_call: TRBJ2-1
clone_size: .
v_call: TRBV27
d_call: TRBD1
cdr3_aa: CASSSAATGKIFNEQFF
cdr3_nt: TGTGCCAGCAGTTCCGCCGCGACAGGGAAAATTTTCAATGAGCAGTTCTTC

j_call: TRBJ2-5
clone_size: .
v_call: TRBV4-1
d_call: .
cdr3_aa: CASSSLGERGVETQYF
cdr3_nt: TGCGCCAGCAGCTCTCTTGGAGAGAGGGGGGTAGAGACCCAGTACTTC

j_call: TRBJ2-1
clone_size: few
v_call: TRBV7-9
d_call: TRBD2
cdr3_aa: CASSSTGTRIYNEQFF
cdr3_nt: TGTGCCAGCAGCTCCACCGGGACTAGGATATACAATGAGCAGTTCTTC

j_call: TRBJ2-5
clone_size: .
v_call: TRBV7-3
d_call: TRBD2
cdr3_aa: CASSYLGGKQETQYF
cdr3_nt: TGTGCCAGCAGCTACCTCGGGGGGAAACAAGAGACCCAGTACTTC

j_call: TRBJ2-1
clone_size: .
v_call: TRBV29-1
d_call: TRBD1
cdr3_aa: CSVEGGTGGTSYNEQFF
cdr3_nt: TGCAGCGTTGAAGGGGGGACAGGGGGCACCTCCTACAATGAGCAGTTCTTC

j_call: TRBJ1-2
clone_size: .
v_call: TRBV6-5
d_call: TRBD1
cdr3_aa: CASSPTTGNYGYTF
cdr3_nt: TGTGCCAGCAGTCCCACGACAGGGAACTATGGCTACACCTTC

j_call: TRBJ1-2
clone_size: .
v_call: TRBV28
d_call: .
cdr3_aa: CASSLPQEYYTF
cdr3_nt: TGTGCCAGCAGTTTACCGCAGGAATACTACACCTTC

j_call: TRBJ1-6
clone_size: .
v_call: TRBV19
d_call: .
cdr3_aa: CATLEAYNSPLHF
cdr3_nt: TGTGCCACTTTGGAGGCTTATAATTCACCCCTCCACTTT

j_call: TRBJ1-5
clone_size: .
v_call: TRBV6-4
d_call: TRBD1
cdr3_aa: CAILGGGGAPGQPQHF
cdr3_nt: TGTGCCATTCTAGGGGGAGGGGGCGCGCCCGGTCAGCCCCAGCATTTT

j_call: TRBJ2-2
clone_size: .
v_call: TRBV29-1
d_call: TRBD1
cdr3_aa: CSVLTGRGELFF
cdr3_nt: TGCAGCGTCCTGACAGGGCGCGGGGAGCTGTTTTTT

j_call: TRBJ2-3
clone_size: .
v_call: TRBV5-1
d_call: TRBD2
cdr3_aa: CASSLAGQTSGRWADTQYF
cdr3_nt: TGCGCCAGCAGCTTGGCCGGACAGACTAGCGGGAGATGGGCAGATACGCAGTATTTT

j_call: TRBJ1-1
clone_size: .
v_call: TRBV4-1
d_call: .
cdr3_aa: CASSQAGLMNTEAFF
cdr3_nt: TGCGCCAGCAGCCAAGCAGGGCTGATGAACACTGAAGCTTTCTTT